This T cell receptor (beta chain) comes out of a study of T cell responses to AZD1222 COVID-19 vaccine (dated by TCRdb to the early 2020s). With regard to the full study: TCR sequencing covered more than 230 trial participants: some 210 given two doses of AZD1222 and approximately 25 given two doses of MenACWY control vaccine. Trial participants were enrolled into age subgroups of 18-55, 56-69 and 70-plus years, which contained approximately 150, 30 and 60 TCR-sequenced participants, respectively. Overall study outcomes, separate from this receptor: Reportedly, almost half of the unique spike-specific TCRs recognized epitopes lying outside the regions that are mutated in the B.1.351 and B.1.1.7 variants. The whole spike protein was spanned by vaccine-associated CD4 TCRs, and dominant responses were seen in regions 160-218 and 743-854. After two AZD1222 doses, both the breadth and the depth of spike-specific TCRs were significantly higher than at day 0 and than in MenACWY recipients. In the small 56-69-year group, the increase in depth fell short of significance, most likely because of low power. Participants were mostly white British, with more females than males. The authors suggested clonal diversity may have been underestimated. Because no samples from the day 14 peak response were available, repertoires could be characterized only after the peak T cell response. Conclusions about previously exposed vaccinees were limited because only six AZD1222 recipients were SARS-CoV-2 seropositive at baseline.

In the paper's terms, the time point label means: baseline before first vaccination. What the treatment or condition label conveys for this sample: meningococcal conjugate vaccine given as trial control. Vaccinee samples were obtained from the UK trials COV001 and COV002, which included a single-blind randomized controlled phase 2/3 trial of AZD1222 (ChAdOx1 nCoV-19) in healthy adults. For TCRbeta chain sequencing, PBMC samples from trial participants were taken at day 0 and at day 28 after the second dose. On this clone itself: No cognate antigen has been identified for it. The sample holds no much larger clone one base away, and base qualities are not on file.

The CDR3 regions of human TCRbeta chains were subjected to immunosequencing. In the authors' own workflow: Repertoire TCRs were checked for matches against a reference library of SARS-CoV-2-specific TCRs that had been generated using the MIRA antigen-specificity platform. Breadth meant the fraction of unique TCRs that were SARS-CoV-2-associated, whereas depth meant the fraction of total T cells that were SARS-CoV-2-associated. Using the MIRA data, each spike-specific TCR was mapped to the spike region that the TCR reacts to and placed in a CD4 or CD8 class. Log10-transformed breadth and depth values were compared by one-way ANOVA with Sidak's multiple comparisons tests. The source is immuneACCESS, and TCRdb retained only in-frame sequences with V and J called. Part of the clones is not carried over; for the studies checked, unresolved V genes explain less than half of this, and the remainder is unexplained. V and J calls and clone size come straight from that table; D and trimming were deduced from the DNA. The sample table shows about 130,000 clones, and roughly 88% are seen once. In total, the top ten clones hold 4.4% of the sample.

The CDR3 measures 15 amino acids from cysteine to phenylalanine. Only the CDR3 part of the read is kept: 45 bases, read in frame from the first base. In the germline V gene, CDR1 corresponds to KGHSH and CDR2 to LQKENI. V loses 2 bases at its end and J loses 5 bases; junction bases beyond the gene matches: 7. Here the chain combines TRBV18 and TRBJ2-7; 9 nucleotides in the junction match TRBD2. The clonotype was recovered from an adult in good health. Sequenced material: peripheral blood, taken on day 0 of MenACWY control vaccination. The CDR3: CASSPSASGEDEQYF. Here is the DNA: TGTGCCAGCTCACCATCGGCTAGCGGGGAGGACGAGCAGTACTTC.